Below, 27 T cell receptor beta chains from the same sample are listed, as sequenced in a study of T-cell reconstitution after alpha-beta-depleted transplantation in children. For TCRbeta, the library was prepared with unique molecular identifiers. TCRdb recomputed calls from the PCR reads with MiXCR, one row per CDR3 protein. The sample carries about 290,000 distinct CDR3 sequences, around a tenth recorded once. This sample comprised PBMCs, obtained before TCRalphabeta/CD19-depleted stem cell transplant. The receptors here all came from a boy under two years old with acute myeloid leukemia, due to receive a stem cell transplant.

This clonotype showed up many times. The chain joins TRBV24-1 to TRBJ2-5; 14 bases are a match to TRBD2. CDR3 length: 16 residues. Germline V gene sequence: CDR1 KGHDR, CDR2 SFDVKD. Trimming removed 3 bases from V and 5 bases from J; junction bases left unmatched: 4. The CDR3: CATSDPGLAGEETQYF. CDR3 bases: TGTGCCACCAGTGATCCGGGACTAGCGGGAGAGGAGACCCAGTACTTC.

In this sample, this clonotype turned up many times. The V and J genes are TRBV12-3 or TRBV12-4 and TRBJ2-1; the match to TRBD2 covers 10 bases. After removal of 5 bases from V and 4 bases from J, the junction contained 5 bases not matched to a gene. This CDR3 contains 15 residues. The CDR3 region has the DNA TGTGCCAGCAGTCCCCTAGCGGGGGTTTACAATGAGCAGTTCTTC. Protein product: CASSPLAGVYNEQFF.

This clonotype was observed at least ten times. The chain is built from TRBV20-1 and TRBJ2-5; 8 nucleotides agree with TRBD2. Trimming at V came to 6 bases and at J to 5 bases, leaving 5 bases not matched to a gene. The CDR3 spans 12 residues. CDR1 and CDR2 from the germline V gene are DFQATT and SNEGSKA (reference sequence). The CDR3 region has the DNA TGCAGTGCCGAGCGGGGGAGGGAGACCCAGTACTTC. Its protein product is CSAERGRETQYF.

Ten or more counts support this clonotype. V usage is TRBV6-5 and J usage is TRBJ2-3; no reliable D call. Germline lookup yields CDR1 MNHEY and CDR2 SVGAGI. The CDR3 is 16 amino acids. V lost 0 bases, J lost 2 bases, and 12 bases lay in between. This CDR3 is CASSYSPGPDTDTQYF. Here the CDR3 DNA reads TGTGCCAGCAGTTACTCTCCGGGTCCTGACACAGATACGCAGTATTTT.

This clonotype was recorded at least ten times. The chain has TRBV9 and TRBJ2-3, with D unresolved. The CDR3 sequence is 13 residues long. V lost 0 bases, J lost 1 base, and 3 bases lay in between. Germline CDR1 reads SGDLS; CDR2 reads YYNGEE. CDR3 nucleotide sequence: TGTGCCAGCAGCGTAGCAGGCACAGATACGCAGTATTTT. This codes for CASSVAGTDTQYF.

This clonotype came up a few times. The V and J genes are TRBV10-3 and TRBJ2-1; no reliable D call. The CDR3 extends over 14 amino acids. The V end lost 6 bases, the J end lost 2 bases, and 11 bases lay between the germline ends. From germline, CDR1 is ENHRY and CDR2 SYGVKD. CDR3 coding DNA: TGTGCCATCAGCGGTCGGTCCACCTACAATGAGCAGTTCTTC. Protein: CAISGRSTYNEQFF.

There are many counts of this clonotype. CDR3 protein: CASSYGSLYGYTF. CDR3 DNA sequence: TGTGCCAGCAGTTACGGGAGCCTCTATGGCTACACCTTC. The genes are TRBV6-6 and TRBJ1-2, with D uncertain. CDR3 length: 13 residues. The germline gives CDR1 MNHNY, CDR2 SVGAGI (reference sequence). Trimming removed 2 bases at V and 4 bases at J, with 8 bases between.

The chain uses TRBV6-1 and TRBJ2-5, with 7 nucleotides matching TRBD2. V gave up 3 bases and J gave up 0 bases; unmatched junction bases: 10. Germline V gives CDR1 MNHNS, CDR2 SASEGT. This CDR3 is built from 17 residues. The CDR3 here is CASSEGLLAKYQETQYF. The CDR3 bases are TGTGCCAGCAGTGAGGGTCTACTAGCGAAGTACCAAGAGACCCAGTACTTC.

There are many counts of this clonotype. V and J are TRBV21-1 and TRBJ2-5; TRBD2, the D gene given by the table, was not confirmed from the DNA. TRBV21-1 is a listed pseudogene. This CDR3 is 18 amino acids long. The CDR3 DNA reads TGTGCCAGCAGCAAAATGCCATCAGCGGGGGGGCCCCAAGAGACCCAGTACTTC. This sequence encodes CASSKMPSAGGPQETQYF.

Ten or more counts support this clonotype. The chain couples TRBV10-3 to TRBJ1-1; tentative D call: TRBD1 (6 bases). Between the trimmed V and J ends, which lost 4 bases and 5 bases, there was a span of 20 bases. CDR3 size: 16 residues. Per the germline V gene, CDR1 is ENHRY and CDR2 is SYGVKD. The CDR3 loop reads CAISADWTVGGTEAFF. CDR3 nucleotides: TGTGCCATCAGTGCGGATTGGACAGTCGGGGGTACTGAAGCTTTCTTT.

This clonotype was counted only a few times. The V gene is TRBV11-2, the J gene TRBJ2-1; 13 nucleotides line up with TRBD2. Unmatched junction bases numbered 5, after V lost 7 bases and J lost 8 bases. The CDR3 is 14 residues long. Germline lookup yields CDR1 SGHAT and CDR2 FQNNGV. CDR3 coding DNA: TGTGCCAGCACAACTAGCGGGAGGGCCCATGAGCAGTTCTTC. This sequence encodes CASTTSGRAHEQFF.

Points on this clonotype: A much larger clone is a single base away; this may be a read error. The chain is built from TRBV4-1 and TRBJ1-5; no definite D call. The germline CDR1 and CDR2 sequences are MGHRA and YSYEKL. The CDR3 has 16 residues. Trimming took 0 bases from V and 4 from J, leaving 13 bases between them. CDR3: CASSQDLRIANQPQHF. In DNA form, the CDR3 reads TGCGCCAGCAGCCAAGACCTCCGGATAGCAAATCAGCCCCAGCATTTT.

In this sample, this clonotype turned up many times. The chain has TRBV12-3 or TRBV12-4 and TRBJ1-5; D remains unclear. V was pared by 2 bases and J by 0 bases, with 11 bases between. The CDR3 covers 16 residues. In DNA form, the CDR3 reads TGTGCCAGCAGTTTAATCCGTCAGGCTAGCAATCAGCCCCAGCATTTT. It encodes CASSLIRQASNQPQHF.

This clonotype has only a few counts. The chain has TRBV7-8 and TRBJ1-1; a weak D match, TRBD1 (5 bases). Germline V gives CDR1 SGHVS, CDR2 FQNEAQ. The CDR3 is 14 amino acids. The V end was cut by 1 base, the J end by 7 bases, with 13 bases between. CDR3 residues: CASSLVPDRFEAFF. The CDR3 DNA sequence: TGTGCCAGCAGCTTAGTCCCTGACAGATTTGAAGCTTTCTTT.

This clonotype was counted ten times or more. V and J are TRBV11-3 and TRBJ2-1; possibly TRBD1 for D (5 bases). The ends were cut back, 5 bases at V and 0 bases at J, with 14 bases in the middle. The germline gives CDR1 SGHNT, CDR2 YENEEA. The CDR3 runs 16 residues. In nucleotides, the CDR3 is TGTGCCAGCAGCACCTCAGGGATCAGCTCCTACAATGAGCAGTTCTTC. Amino acid sequence: CASSTSGISSYNEQFF.

This clonotype was found many times. This chain joins TRBV10-3 and TRBJ2-7, with 10 nucleotides matching TRBD2. Trimming at V came to 9 bases and at J to 1 base, leaving 6 bases not matched to a gene. Per the germline V gene, CDR1 is ENHRY and CDR2 is SYGVKD. The CDR3 consists of 14 residues. The chain's CDR3 is CAIGLAGESYEQYF. CDR3 bases: TGTGCCATTGGTCTAGCGGGAGAATCCTACGAGCAGTACTTC.

As regards this clonotype: An end of the junction does not agree with germline; a read error may underlie this. The chain is built from TRBV28 and TRBJ2-1, with 9 bases fitting TRBD2. The length of the CDR3 is 15 residues. Looked up from germline, CDR1 is MDHEN and CDR2 is SYDVKM. The CDR3 spells CASILGGGRGDEQFF. The DNA for the CDR3 is TGTGCCAGCATTTTAGGAGGCGGGAGGGGGGATGAGCAGTTCTTC.

This clonotype was seen many times. This chain connects TRBV7-6 to TRBJ2-6, with D possibly being TRBD1 (6 bases). Germline V gives CDR1 SGHVS, CDR2 FNYEAQ. This CDR3 has 13 amino acids. Trimming cost V 9 bases and J 1 base, with 7 bases left between them. CDR3 bases: TGTGCCAGTAGGGGGTCTGGGGCCAACGTCCTGACTTTC. Translating gives CASRGSGANVLTF.

Remarks on this clonotype: This sequence may be a read error, since a much larger clone differs from it by one base. The rearrangement links TRBV28 to TRBJ1-1; D unresolved. V was clipped by 4 bases and J by 7 bases, with 13 bases between them. The germline gives CDR1 MDHEN, CDR2 SYDVKM. The CDR3 runs 13 residues. For the CDR3, the DNA is TGTGCCAGCAGTTCCCATGCACTGGGTGAAGCTTTCTTT. Translating it yields CASSSHALGEAFF.

V is TRBV6-1 and J is TRBJ2-7, with D possibly matching TRBD2 (6 bases). The CDR3 extends over 16 amino acids. Trimming removed 0 bases from V and 5 bases from J, with 17 bases in between. The germline gives CDR1 MNHNS, CDR2 SASEGT. CDR3 in DNA: TGTGCCAGCAGTGAAGCTCCGATGGGGGGAACGAACGAGCAGTACTTC. Protein sequence: CASSEAPMGGTNEQYF.

This clonotype was observed many times. The chain combines TRBV27 with TRBJ1-2; no reliable D call. This CDR3 region has 16 residues. CDR1 and CDR2 (germline): MNHEY, SMNVEV (reference sequence). The V gene lost 4 bases and the J gene lost 0 bases, with 15 bases spanning the gap. CDR3 nucleotide sequence: TGTGCCAGCAGTTCCTTTCGGGATTCTACTAACTATGGCTACACCTTC. It specifies CASSSFRDSTNYGYTF.

The V gene is TRBV13, the J gene TRBJ2-1; D call uncertain. CDR1 and CDR2 (germline): PRHDT, FYEKMQ (reference sequence). The CDR3 loop spans 13 amino acids. V was trimmed by 1 base and J by 9 bases, leaving 10 bases between them. CDR3 protein: CASSLVLRLEQFF. As DNA, the CDR3 is TGTGCCAGCAGCTTAGTGCTCAGGCTTGAGCAGTTCTTC.

This clonotype was observed many times. The rearrangement joins TRBV12-3 or TRBV12-4 to TRBJ2-3; D may match TRBD1 or TRBD2 (5 bases each). This CDR3 spans 13 amino acids. Trimming took off 8 bases at V and 2 bases at J, with 11 bases between the two ends. This chain's CDR3 is CASWDQNTDTQYF. CDR3 DNA: TGTGCCAGCTGGGACCAAAACACAGATACGCAGTATTTT.

Note on this clonotype: The junction shows a germline mismatch at one end, possibly a read error. This rearrangement joins TRBV7-7 to TRBJ2-3; TRBD2 matches at 9 bases. Germline CDR1 SSHAT, CDR2 FNYEAQ (reference sequence). This CDR3 contains 16 residues. CDR3 sequence (DNA): TGTGCTAGCAGCCCTAGGGCGGGGGGGCCCCCAGATACGCAGTATTTT. As protein: CASSPRAGGPPDTQYF. The variable domain in full, completed from reference TRBV7-7 and TRBJ2-3, reads GAGVSQSPRYKVTKRGQDVTLRCDPISSHATLYWYQQALGQGPEFLTYFNYEAQPDKSGLPSDRFSAERPEGSISTLTIQRTEQRDSAMYRCASSPRAGGPPDTQYFGPGTRLTVL.

This clonotype was recorded at least ten times. This chain joins TRBV14 and TRBJ2-3; D possibly corresponds to TRBD2 (5 bases). Trimming took off 3 bases at V and 1 base at J, with 5 bases between the two ends. This CDR3 contains 13 residues. Germline V gene data show CDR1 as SGHDN and CDR2 as FVKESK. The CDR3 is CASSQRGTDTQYF. CDR3 DNA: TGTGCCAGCAGCCAGCGGGGCACAGATACGCAGTATTTT.

This clonotype was found a few times. The rearrangement links TRBV20-1 to TRBJ1-5; no firm D call. This CDR3 is built from 16 residues. Germline V CDR1 and CDR2: DFQATT, SNEGSKA (reference sequence). V lost 3 bases and J lost 0, with 15 bases in between. CDR3 sequence: CSASGTYFYSNQPQHF. The CDR3 region has the DNA TGCAGTGCTAGCGGAACCTACTTTTATAGCAATCAGCCCCAGCATTTT.

This clonotype was counted ten times or more. The chain employs TRBV20-1 and TRBJ1-3; D not resolved. V was trimmed by 3 bases and J by 0 bases, leaving 6 bases between them. Germline CDR1 is DFQATT and CDR2 is SNEGSKA (reference sequence). This CDR3 is built from 13 residues. CDR3 loop: CSASLSSGNTIYF. In DNA form, the CDR3 reads TGCAGTGCTAGTCTGTCCTCTGGAAACACCATATATTTT.